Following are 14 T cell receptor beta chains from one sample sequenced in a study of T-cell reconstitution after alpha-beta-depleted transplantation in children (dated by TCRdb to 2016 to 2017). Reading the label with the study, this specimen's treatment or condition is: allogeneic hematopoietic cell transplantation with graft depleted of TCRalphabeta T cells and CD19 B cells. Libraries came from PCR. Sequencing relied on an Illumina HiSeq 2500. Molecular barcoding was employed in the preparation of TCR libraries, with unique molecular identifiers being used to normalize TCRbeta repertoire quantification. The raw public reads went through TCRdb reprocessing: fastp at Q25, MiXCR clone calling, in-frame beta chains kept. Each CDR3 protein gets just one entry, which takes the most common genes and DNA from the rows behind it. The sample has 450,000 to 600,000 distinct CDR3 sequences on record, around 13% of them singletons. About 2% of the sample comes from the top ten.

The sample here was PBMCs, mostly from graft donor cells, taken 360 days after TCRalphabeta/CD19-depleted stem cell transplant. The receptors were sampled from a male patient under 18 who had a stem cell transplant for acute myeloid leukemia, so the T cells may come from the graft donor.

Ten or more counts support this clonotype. The CDR3 reads CASSLTQVAVNTQYF. DNA for the CDR3: TGTGCCAGCAGTTTAACGCAGGTAGCAGTGAATACGCAGTATTTT. The chain links TRBV28 to TRBJ2-3; D unresolved. The V end lost 2 bases, the J end lost 7 bases, and 16 bases lay between the germline ends. Germline V gene data show CDR1 as MDHEN and CDR2 as SYDVKM. This CDR3 has 15 residues.

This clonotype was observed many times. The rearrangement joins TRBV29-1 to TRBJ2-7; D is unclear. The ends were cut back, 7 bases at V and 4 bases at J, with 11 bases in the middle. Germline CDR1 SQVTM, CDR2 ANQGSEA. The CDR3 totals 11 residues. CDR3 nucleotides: TGCAGCGCCGCAAGGGCTTACGAGCAGTACTTC. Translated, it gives CSAARAYEQYF.

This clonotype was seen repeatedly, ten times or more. The CDR3 loop is CASSFPIGYEQYF. The CDR3 DNA reads as TGTGCCAGCAGCTTCCCTATTGGATACGAGCAGTACTTC. This chain connects TRBV7-9 to TRBJ2-7; the D is unclear. Trimming left V 3 bases short and J 4 bases short, with 10 bases between. Germline CDR1 SEHNR, CDR2 FQNEAQ (reference sequence). CDR3 size: 13 residues.

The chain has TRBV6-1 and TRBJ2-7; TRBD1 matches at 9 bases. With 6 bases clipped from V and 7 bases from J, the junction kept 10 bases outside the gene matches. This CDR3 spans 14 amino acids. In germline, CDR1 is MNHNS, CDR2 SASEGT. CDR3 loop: CASSTGTGTGEQYF. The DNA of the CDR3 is TGTGCCAGCAGCACCGGGACAGGGACAGGGGAGCAGTACTTC.

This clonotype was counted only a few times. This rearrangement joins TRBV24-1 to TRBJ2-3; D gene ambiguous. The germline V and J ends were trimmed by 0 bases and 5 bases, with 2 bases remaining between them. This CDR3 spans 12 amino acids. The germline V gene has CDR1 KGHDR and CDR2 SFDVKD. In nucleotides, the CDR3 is TGTGCCACCAGTGATTTGATAGATACGCAGTATTTT. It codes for CATSDLIDTQYF.

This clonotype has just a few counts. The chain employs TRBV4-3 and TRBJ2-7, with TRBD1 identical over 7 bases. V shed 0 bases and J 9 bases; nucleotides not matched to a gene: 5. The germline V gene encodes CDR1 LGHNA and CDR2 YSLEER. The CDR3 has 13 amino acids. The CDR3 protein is CASSQEGGTGQYF. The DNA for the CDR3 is TGCGCCAGCAGCCAAGAAGGGGGCACGGGGCAGTACTTC.

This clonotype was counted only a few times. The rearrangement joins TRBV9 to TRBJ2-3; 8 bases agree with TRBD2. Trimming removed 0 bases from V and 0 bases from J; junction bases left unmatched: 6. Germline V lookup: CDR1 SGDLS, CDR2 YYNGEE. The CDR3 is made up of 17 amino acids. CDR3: CASSVGPSGWSTDTQYF. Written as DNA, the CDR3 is TGTGCCAGCAGCGTAGGGCCTAGCGGGTGGAGCACAGATACGCAGTATTTT.

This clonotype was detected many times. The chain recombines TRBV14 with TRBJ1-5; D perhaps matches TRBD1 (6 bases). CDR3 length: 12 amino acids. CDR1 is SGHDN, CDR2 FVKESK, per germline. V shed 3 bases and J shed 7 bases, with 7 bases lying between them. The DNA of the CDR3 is TGTGCCAGCAGCCATAGGGGGCAGCCCCAGCATTTT. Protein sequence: CASSHRGQPQHF.

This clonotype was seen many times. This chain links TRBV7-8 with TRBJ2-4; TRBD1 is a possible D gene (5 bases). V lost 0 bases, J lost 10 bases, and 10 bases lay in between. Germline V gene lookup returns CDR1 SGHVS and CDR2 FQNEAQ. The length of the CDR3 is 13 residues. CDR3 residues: CASSLADSSIQYF. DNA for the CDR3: TGTGCCAGCAGCTTAGCCGACAGCTCTATTCAGTACTTC.

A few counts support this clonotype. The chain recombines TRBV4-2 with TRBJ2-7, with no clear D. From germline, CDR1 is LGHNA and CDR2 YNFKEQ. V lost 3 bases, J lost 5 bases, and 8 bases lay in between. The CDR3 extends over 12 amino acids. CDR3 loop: CASSQTGHEQYF. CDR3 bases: TGTGCCAGCAGCCAGACGGGCCACGAGCAGTACTTC.

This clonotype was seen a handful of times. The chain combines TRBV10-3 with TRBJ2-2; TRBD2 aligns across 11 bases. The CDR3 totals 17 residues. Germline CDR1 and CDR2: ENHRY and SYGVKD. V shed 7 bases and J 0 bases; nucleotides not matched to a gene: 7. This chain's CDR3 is CAIKPGLAAPNTGELFF. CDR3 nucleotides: TGTGCCATCAAGCCGGGACTAGCGGCCCCGAACACCGGGGAGCTGTTTTTT.

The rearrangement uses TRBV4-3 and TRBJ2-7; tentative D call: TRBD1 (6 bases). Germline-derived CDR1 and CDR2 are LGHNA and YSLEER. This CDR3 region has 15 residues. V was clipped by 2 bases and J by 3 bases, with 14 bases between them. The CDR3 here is CASSQRDQDSYEQYF. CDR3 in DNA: TGCGCCAGCAGCCAAAGGGATCAGGACAGCTACGAGCAGTACTTC.

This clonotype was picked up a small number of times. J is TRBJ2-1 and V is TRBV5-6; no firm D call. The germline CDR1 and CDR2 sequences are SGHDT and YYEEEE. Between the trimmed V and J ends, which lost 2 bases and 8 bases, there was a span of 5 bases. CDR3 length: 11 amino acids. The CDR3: CASSLQHEQFF. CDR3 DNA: TGTGCCAGCAGCTTACAGCATGAGCAGTTCTTC.

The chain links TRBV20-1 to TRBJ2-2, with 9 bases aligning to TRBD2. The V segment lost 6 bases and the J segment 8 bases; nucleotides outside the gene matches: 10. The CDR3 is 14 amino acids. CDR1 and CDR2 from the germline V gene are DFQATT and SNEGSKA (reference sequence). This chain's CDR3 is CSASSGKAWGELFF. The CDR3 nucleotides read TGCAGTGCCTCTAGCGGGAAAGCGTGGGGGGAGCTGTTTTTT.